This T cell receptor (beta chain) is from a study of T cells in Graves' hyperthyroidism and ophthalmopathy (dated by TCRdb to between 2019 and 2020). Notes on the research overall: Peripheral blood was collected at initial diagnosis, before any treatment. To identify TCR V-J signatures that set the groups apart, the researchers used a discovery cohort of 100 patients, made up of approximately 43 with Graves' ophthalmopathy and 57 with stable Graves' hyperthyroidism. Thyroid tissue and blood T-cell repertoires from six Graves' hyperthyroidism patients were also compared in the study. Once sampling was done, hyperthyroidism patients were given methimazole at a starting dose of 30 mg daily, whereas ophthalmopathy patients were given high-dose intravenous methylprednisolone. The paper describes TCR Vbeta CDR3 sequencing of more than 120 peripheral blood samples, made up of 40 to 45 ophthalmopathy patients, 70 to 80 hyperthyroidism patients and 17 progressor patients. An independent validation cohort of 18 to 20 hyperthyroidism patients and 17 patients who later progressed to ophthalmopathy tested prospective prediction of ophthalmopathy. For training and testing, the 95 to 100 patients in the discovery cohort were randomly divided in a 7:3 ratio. What the authors observed across the whole study: Sample size was not statistically predetermined, and blinding of investigators to group allocation was not performed. A 13 V-J signature model separated ophthalmopathy from stable hyperthyroidism, with 87.88% sensitivity and just under 84% specificity in cross-validation and 80%/75% in testing. In validation, progression to ophthalmopathy was predicted by the model with nearly 71% sensitivity and roughly 72% specificity, a median of about 6 months before onset. Most expanded thyroid clonotypes (frequency above 0.001) were also found in blood, which suggests that blood repertoires may mirror thyroid immune responses.

V gives up 3 bases and J gives up 1 base, and the segment between their germline ends measures 9 bases. The germline V gene (reference sequence) provides CDR1 GTSNPN and CDR2 SVGIG. The CDR3 has 13 amino acids, counting the end cysteine and phenylalanine. Only the CDR3 part of the read is kept: 39 bases, read in frame from the first base. Ten or more counts support this clonotype. Its cognate antigen has yet to be identified. Base qualities are missing; no much larger clone stands one base away. Ophthalmopathy patients had moderately to severely active disease, Clinical Activity Score of at least 3, NOSPECS grade of at least 4, and duration under 3 months. Any patient with an uncontrolled infection, another autoimmune disease, pregnancy or lactation was excluded. Diagnoses were established on the basis of clinical symptoms, serum thyroxine and TRAb, thyroid ultrasound, and orbital computed tomography. Ficoll-Paque density gradient centrifugation was used to isolate PBMCs from about 9 ml of fresh peripheral blood. Trizol reagent was used to extract total RNA, and RNA quality was then checked on an Agilent 2100 Bioanalyzer.

Amplification of TCR beta CDR3 regions was carried out from RNA transcripts. The first round of RT-PCR for the TCR CDR3 was performed with the HTBI primer set and the Qiagen OneStep RT-PCR kit. Libraries were constructed in a second round of multiplex PCR, after which size selection and purification were performed. The libraries were sequenced on an Illumina HiSeq2000 using paired-end 100 bp reads. Regarding the original processing steps: Raw data were processed with SOAPnuke, discarding reads with adapters, uncalled bases, mean Phred below 15, or no exact constant-primer or identifier match. High-quality paired reads were merged with COPE v1.2.5, and unique nucleotide sequences were defined as clonotypes. Clonotypes were aligned to IMGT TRBV, TRBD and TRBJ reference segments using MiTCR v1.1. Only V-J combinations with frequency above 0.0001, covering about 99% of repertoires, were analysed. The TCS score was defined as the ratio of F50 (clonal expansion) to E x V (chaos), calculated using BLOSUM62-based TCRdist between CDR3 peptides within each V-J. Welch's t-statistics and random forest reduced 514 V-J features to under 15, which were used in a naive Bayes classifier (R e1071). In TCRdb, the public reads were trimmed at Q25 with fastp and aligned with MiXCR, with productive beta chains retained. Duplicate CDR3 protein sequences are folded into a single record with the most common DNA and genes. TCRdb, not the authors, supplied the V and J calls. The sample table shows 300,000 to 450,000 distinct CDR3 sequences, and approximately 18% are seen once. Around a sixth of the sample goes to the ten largest clones.

This chain joins TRBV30 to TRBJ1-1, with the D gene too uncertain to name. This receptor was taken from a woman aged 40 to 50 with Graves' ophthalmopathy. Sequencing used blood. The DNA sequence is TGTGCCTGGAGGGCCCAGCCGAACACTGAAGCTTTCTTT. Its translation is CAWRAQPNTEAFF.